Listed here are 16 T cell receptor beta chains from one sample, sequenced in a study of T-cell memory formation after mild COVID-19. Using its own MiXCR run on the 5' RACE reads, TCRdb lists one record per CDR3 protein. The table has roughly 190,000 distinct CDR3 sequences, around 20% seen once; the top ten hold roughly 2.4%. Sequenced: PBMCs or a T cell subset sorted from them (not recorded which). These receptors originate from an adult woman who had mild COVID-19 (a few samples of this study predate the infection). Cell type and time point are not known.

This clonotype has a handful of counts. The CDR3 sequence is CASSVDGDWGGYTF. The CDR3 nucleotides are TGTGCCAGCAGCGTTGACGGAGACTGGGGTGGCTACACCTTC. The chain uses TRBV9 and TRBJ1-2, with D uncertain. This CDR3 is 14 amino acids long. Germline CDR1 is SGDLS and CDR2 is YYNGEE. V shed 2 bases and J shed 7 bases, with 15 bases lying between them.

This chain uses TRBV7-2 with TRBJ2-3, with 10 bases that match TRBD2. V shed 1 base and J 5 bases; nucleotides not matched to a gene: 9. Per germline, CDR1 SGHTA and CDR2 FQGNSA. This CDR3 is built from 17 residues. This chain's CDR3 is CASSLVASGSGVDTQYF. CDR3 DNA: TGTGCCAGCAGCTTAGTCGCTAGCGGGAGTGGGGTAGATACGCAGTATTTT.

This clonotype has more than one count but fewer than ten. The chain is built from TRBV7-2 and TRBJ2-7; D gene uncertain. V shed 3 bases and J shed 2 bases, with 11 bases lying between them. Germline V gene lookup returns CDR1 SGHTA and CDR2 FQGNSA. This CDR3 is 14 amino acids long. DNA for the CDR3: TGTGCCAGCAGCTTGGGCTACTCAACCTACGAGCAGTACTTC. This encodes CASSLGYSTYEQYF.

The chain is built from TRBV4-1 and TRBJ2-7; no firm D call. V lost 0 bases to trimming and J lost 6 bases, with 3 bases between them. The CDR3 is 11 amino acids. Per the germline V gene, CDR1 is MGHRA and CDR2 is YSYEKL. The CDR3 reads CASSQDGEQYF. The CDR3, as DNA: TGCGCCAGCAGCCAAGATGGCGAGCAGTACTTC.

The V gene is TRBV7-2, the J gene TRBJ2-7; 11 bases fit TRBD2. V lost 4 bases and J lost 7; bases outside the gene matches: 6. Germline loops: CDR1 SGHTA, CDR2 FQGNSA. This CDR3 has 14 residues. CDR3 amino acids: CASSSLAGGGEQYF. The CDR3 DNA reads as TGTGCCAGCAGCTCCCTAGCGGGAGGTGGGGAGCAGTACTTC. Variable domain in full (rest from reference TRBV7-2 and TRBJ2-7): GAGVSQSPSNKVTEKGKDVELRCDPISGHTALYWYRQSLGQGLEFLIYFQGNSAPDKSGLPSDRFSAERTGGSVSTLTIQRTQQEDSAVYLCASSSLAGGGEQYFGPGTRLTVT.

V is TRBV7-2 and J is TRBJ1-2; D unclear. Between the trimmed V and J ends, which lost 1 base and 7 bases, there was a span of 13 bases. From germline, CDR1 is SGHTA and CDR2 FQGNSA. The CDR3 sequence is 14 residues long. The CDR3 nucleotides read TGTGCCAGCAGCTTAGATCCCGCTGGAGGTGGCTACACCTTC. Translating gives CASSLDPAGGGYTF.

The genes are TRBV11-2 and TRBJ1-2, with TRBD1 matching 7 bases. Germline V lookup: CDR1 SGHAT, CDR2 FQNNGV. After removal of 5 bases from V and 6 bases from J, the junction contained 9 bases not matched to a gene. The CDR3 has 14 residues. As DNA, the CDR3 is TGTGCCAGCAGCGCCTCCCAGGGGGAAGATGGCTACACCTTC. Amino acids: CASSASQGEDGYTF.

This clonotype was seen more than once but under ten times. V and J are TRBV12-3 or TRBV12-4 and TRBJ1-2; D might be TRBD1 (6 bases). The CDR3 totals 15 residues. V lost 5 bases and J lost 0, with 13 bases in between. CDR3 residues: CASSRTASANYGYTF. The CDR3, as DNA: TGTGCCAGCAGTAGGACAGCCTCAGCTAACTATGGCTACACCTTC.

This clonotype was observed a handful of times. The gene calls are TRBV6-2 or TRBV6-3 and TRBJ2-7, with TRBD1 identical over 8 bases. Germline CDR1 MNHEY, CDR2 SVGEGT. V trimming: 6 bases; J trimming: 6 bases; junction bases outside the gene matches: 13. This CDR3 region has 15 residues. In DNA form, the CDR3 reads TGTGCCAGCAGGCCCCGCGGGACAGGCCGTGCCGAGCAGTACTTC. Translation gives CASRPRGTGRAEQYF.

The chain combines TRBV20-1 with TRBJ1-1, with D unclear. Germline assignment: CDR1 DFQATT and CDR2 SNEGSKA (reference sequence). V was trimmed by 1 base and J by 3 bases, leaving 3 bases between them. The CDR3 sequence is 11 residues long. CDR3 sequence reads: CSARGDTEAFF. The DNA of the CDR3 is TGCAGTGCTAGAGGGGACACTGAAGCTTTCTTT.

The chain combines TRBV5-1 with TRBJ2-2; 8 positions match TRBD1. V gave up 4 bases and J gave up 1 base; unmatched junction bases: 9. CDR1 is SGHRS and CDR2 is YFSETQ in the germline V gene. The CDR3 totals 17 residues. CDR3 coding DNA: TGCGCCAGCAGCCCTCGGACAGGGTTTTTGAACACCGGGGAGCTGTTTTTT. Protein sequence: CASSPRTGFLNTGELFF.

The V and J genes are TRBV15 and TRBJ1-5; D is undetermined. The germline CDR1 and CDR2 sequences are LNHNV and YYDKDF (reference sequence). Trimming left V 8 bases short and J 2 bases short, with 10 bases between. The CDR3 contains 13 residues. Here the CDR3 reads CATSSAGNQPQHF. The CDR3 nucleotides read TGTGCCACCTCGAGTGCAGGCAATCAGCCCCAGCATTTT.

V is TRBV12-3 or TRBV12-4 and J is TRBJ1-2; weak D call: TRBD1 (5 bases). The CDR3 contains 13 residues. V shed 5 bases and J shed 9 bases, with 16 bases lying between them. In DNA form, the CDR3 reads TGTGCCAGCAGTCTGGTCGGGGGAAGTAGCTACACCTTC. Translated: CASSLVGGSSYTF.

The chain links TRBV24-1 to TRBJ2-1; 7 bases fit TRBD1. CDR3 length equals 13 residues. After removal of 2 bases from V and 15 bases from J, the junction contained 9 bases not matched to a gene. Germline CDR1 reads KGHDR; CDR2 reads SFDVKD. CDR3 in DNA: TGTGCCACCAGTGATTGGGACAGTACGCGGCGGTTCTTC. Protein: CATSDWDSTRRFF.

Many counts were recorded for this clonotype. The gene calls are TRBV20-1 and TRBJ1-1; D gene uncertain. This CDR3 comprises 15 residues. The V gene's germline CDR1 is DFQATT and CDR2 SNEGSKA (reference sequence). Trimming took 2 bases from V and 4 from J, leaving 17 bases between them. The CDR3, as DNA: TGCAGTGCTAGAAAGATGGTGTCCTCGGCCACTGAAGCTTTCTTT. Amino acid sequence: CSARKMVSSATEAFF.

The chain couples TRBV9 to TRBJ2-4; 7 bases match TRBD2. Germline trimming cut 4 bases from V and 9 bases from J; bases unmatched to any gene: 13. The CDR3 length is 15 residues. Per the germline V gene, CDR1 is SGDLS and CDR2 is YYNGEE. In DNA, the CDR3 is TGTGCCAGCAGCAAAATAGGTGCGGGGGAGAGCATTCAGTACTTC. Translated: CASSKIGAGESIQYF.